The source of this T cell receptor beta chain is a study of cytomegalovirus exposure and HLA in healthy donors (dated by TCRdb to the late 2010s). Regarding the complete study: An earlier analysis of approximately 550 of the donors reported approximately 290 Gb of sequence data and 117 million unique TCR beta sequences from roughly 180 million T cells. The study was designed to test whether signatures of past pathogen exposure could be identified by cataloging public T cell receptors. All discovery cohort repertoires had been generated on a single sequencing platform. An early release covering some 640 HLA-typed donors comprised roughly 300 gigabases of sequencing data and 65 million to 100 million unique TCR sequences. In a later genetic analysis, genome-wide SNP genotypes for about three fifths of the roughly 670 donors were used, and that subset was treated as a discovery cohort. Both class I and class II loci were covered by HLA typing, at four-digit resolution. Alongside the repertoire data, information on donor age, sex, ethnicity and CMV serostatus was compiled. In addition to the first cohort of 666 subjects, a separate validation cohort of under 150 different subjects was used. Roughly 5 DR-DQ haplotypes were handled as single units for association and clustering, since linkage in the cohort was strong. The genetic ancestry cluster associated with self-reported Caucasian donors included roughly four fifths of the roughly 400 genotyped donors. Among 398 genotyped donors of the cohort, an average of about 240,000 unique TCR beta nucleotide sequences were sequenced per donor, roughly 20% of them non-productive. High-throughput TCR immunosequencing, statistical association of individual TCRs with disease status, and machine learning were combined to predict cytomegalovirus infection status. The later analysis used no new phenotypic data to find candidate immune exposures, relying instead on TCR beta sequences and their occurrence across donors. A later analysis re-analyzed previously published TCR beta repertoires from 600 to 850 donors and added high-resolution HLA genotyping to study TCR occurrence patterns. An earlier analysis of some 600 of the donors applied high-throughput TCR beta sequencing to assess whether each TCR beta V gene segment acted as functional or pseudogenic. Typing coverage differed by locus: A, B, C, DRB1 and DQB1 were typed in roughly 629-630 donors, DQA1 in roughly 500, DPA1 in over 600, and DPB1 in about 450. The study profiled the T cell repertoires of under 850 subjects by immunosequencing and related them to cytomegalovirus serostatus. Overall study results and their limits: The authors suggested that the approach could potentially be extended to other disease states and immunological phenotypes. Compared with equally common non-associated chains, HLA-associated TCR beta chains in a later analysis were more clonally expanded and had lower generation probabilities. A total of fewer than 200 TCR beta chains were listed by the study as associated with cytomegalovirus. Because HLA typing was unavailable for some donors at each locus, only the typed subset was used in association tests. In an earlier analysis of fewer than 700 of the donors, most TCR beta V segments appeared in productive rearrangements about 87% or about 30% of the time, broadly matching IMGT annotations. A few of the identified cytomegalovirus-associated TCR beta chains were confirmed in vitro to be specific for cytomegalovirus antigens. According to a later analysis, TCR association rates differed among HLA loci, with DRB1 alleles showing the most associated TCRs and HLA-C alleles showing the fewest. CMV serostatus was the only immune exposure information available for the cohort. In a later analysis, 15,000 to 20,000 TCR beta sequences were associated with specific HLA alleles at a false discovery rate of 0.05. A further reported finding was that TCR beta sequences accurately predicted the HLA-A and HLA-B alleles for most subjects in the first cohort. A cluster of highly shared sequence variants was judged likely to represent a technical artifact of the sequencing pipeline. Most TCR sequences were seen in very few donors, while some public TCRs were found in many individuals. Compared with the 666-donor mean, donors in an Asian-associated ancestry cluster had fewer N-insertions in productive TCRs, according to a later genetic analysis. In a later genetic analysis, a missense DCLRE1C variant was associated with V-gene and J-gene trimming of TCR beta chains, and the association was replicated in an independent cohort. Because the 87-base-pair reads could not distinguish some IMGT-functional V segments, including TRBV6-2 and TRBV6-3, those segments were excluded. The classifier was reported to diagnose cytomegalovirus status with high specificity and sensitivity in both the original cohort and the validation cohort. According to a later analysis, parvovirus B19, influenza, CMV and Epstein-Barr virus appeared linked to several top co-occurrence clusters. When HLA alleles, especially DR and DQ, strongly co-occurred, TCR associations were difficult to assign to individual alleles. Linkage disequilibrium might explain the correlated functional status among segregating V segments, but an unknown experimental factor could not be excluded. In a later analysis, most CMV-associated TCR beta chains were found to appear HLA-restricted, with HLA associations seemingly driven largely by CMV exposure. The earlier analysis of approximately 540 of the donors excluded about 16 rarely observed V segments, including chromosome 9 orphons, because counts were too low. The presence/absence analyses assumed that sequencing depth was roughly uniform across donors, and that assumption may not be true. Only TCR beta chains were sequenced in this cohort, and the absence of alpha or paired-chain data limited detectable features.

Worth noting for this clone: Its antigen specificity is not known. No much larger clonotype is one base removed from it; base qualities were not supplied.

The cohort consisted of 666 healthy bone marrow donors. Cohort members were all nominally healthy when sampled, although unrecorded immune exposures were likely present. The donor was CMV seronegative and was included in the group of hundreds of seronegative cohort members. A peripheral blood sample was collected from each donor, and TCR beta sequencing was performed on peripheral blood mononuclear cells. Genomic DNA extraction from the blood cell samples was performed with the Qiagen DNeasy Blood Extraction Kit. Trimming takes 2 bases from V and 7 bases from J, and the germline ends sit 9 bases apart. The germline V gene (reference sequence) yields GTSNPN for CDR1 and SVGIG for CDR2. From its cysteine to its phenylalanine, the CDR3 spans 12 amino acids. This entry keeps only the CDR3 DNA: 36 bases, framed from base 1. The method was the immunoSEQ multiplex PCR assay. For the multiplex PCR, a mixture combining 60 forward primers for TCR Vbeta segments and 13 reverse primers for TCR Jbeta segments was used. The CDR3 region of rearranged TCR beta genes was amplified from genomic DNA by a multiplex PCR assay. The Illumina HiSeq System was used to sequence the amplified TCR beta libraries as 87-base-pair reads. Per the source publication's procedure: A later analysis counted some 74 million unique TCR beta chains across the 550 to 750 repertoires, and roughly 10 million of these chains were shared by at least two donors. A nearest-neighbor algorithm error-corrected the raw reads and collapsed the reads into unique sequences, merging closely related sequences to remove PCR and sequencing errors. To assign V, D and J gene segments, CDR3 sequences were aligned to IMGT reference sequences. For a sequence to be retained, a match of at least six nucleotides to both a V gene segment and a J gene segment was required. Rearrangements were called productive when the CDR3 lacked stop codons and stayed in frame with V and J; all others were non-productive. Following IMGT convention, CDR3 was defined as the stretch from the second conserved V-encoded cysteine up to the conserved J-encoded phenylalanine. The earlier analysis of 550 to 650 of the donors excluded any sequence lacking an unambiguous match to a single V gene segment. In an earlier analysis of around 600 of the donors, V segments were called functional above 56.7% productive rearrangements and were called segregating when the between-donor standard deviation exceeded 5%. A statistical classification framework was built for diagnosing cytomegalovirus status from the catalog of TCR beta chain sequences. In a later analysis, TCR nucleotide sequences were compared against IMGT/GENE-DB human TR gene sequences so that V and J genes could be assigned. A later analysis assigned CDR3 sequences and most-parsimonious VDJ recombination scenarios with the TCRdist pipeline. In a later analysis, every TCR beta chain was defined by the combination of its CDR3 amino acid sequence and its V-gene family, and reads without a unique V-gene family were dropped. As a way to deal with suspected cross-contamination and a sequencing artifact, a later analysis dropped hundreds of nucleotide sequences that were highly shared and had low generation probability. In a later analysis, a clonal expansion index for each public chain was calculated from normalized within-repertoire ranks of inferred template counts. A later analysis computed generation probabilities with a VDJ recombination model fitted to out-of-frame rearrangements, and checked the results against IGoR. A later analysis scored TCR-TCR, TCR-HLA and TCR-CMV co-occurrence with hypergeometric tests, applying a repertoire-size bias correction to TCR pairs. A later analysis estimated false discovery rates by permuting HLA or CMV assignments 20 times. A later analysis grouped co-occurring TCRs with DBSCAN, adding TCRdist sequence similarity when clustering within HLA-allele-positive subsets. Co-occurrence clustering excluded repertoires with fewer than 30,000 or more than 120,000 public chains, plus five with anomalous nucleotide sharing. Sourced from immuneACCESS, this table was stored by TCRdb with only in-frame sequences that have V and J called. A share of the clones is absent; for the studies checked, an unresolved V gene accounts for under half, and the remainder has no known explanation. V and J calls and clone size come straight from that table; D and trimming were deduced from the DNA. The sample table contains 110,000 to 150,000 clones; only one count was recorded for around 70% of them. The ten largest clonotypes hold 1.6% of the sample.

Sample: PBMCs. The chain joins TRBV30 to TRBJ2-1; a confident D gene designation cannot be given. The clonotype was recovered from a woman under 40 in good health and CMV-seronegative. The CDR3 reads as follows: CAWSIRGNEQFF. The sequence in DNA is TGTGCCTGGAGTATTCGCGGTAATGAGCAGTTCTTC.